This T cell receptor beta chain was identified in a study of shared clonotypes between healthy human individuals. Assay: immunoSEQ multiplex PCR; the TCRdb copy retains only in-frame clones and omits some. This table holds millions of clones, approximately 93% found once. The ends lost 5 bases at V and 8 bases at J; junction bases unmatched: 11. This CDR3 has 15 amino acids. CDR1 MDHEN and CDR2 SYDVKM come from the germline V gene. Donors comprised healthy HIV-negative adults lacking recent acute infections or vaccinations. The V gene is TRBV28, the J gene TRBJ1-2, with 10 bases matching TRBD1. Sequences were obtained from naive CD4+ T cells from PBMCs. Subset noted: CD45RA+ positively selected. The source of this sequence is a man aged 18 to 29 in good health. Some clones in this sample may be carry-over from other donors' samples. As DNA, the CDR3 is TGTGCCAGCAGTGGGACAGGGGAGTGGTCGAGGGGCTACACCTTC. It specifies CASSGTGEWSRGYTF.